Listed below are T cell receptor beta chains from one sample, sequenced in a study of blood T cells in healthy people across ages. TCRdb redid the calling of the 5' RACE reads with MiXCR, one entry per CDR3 protein. Here the sample spans approximately 700,000 distinct CDR3 sequences, roughly 30% being singletons. The sequencing sample was made of blood. The source of these receptors is a woman of 80 years or more in good health. CDR3s include the opening cysteine and the closing phenylalanine or tryptophan. The D gene is left open where the match is weak. Clone size is given for some rows only: seen once, a few or many times, or a class if the clone is expanded.

v_call	j_call	clone_size	d_call	cdr3_aa	cdr3_nt
TRBV7-8	TRBJ2-7	many	.	CASSFRQKPYEQYF	TGTGCCAGCAGCTTTAGACAGAAACCCTACGAGCAGTACTTC
TRBV6-1	TRBJ1-5	.	.	CASMGQGLNQPQHF	TGTGCCAGCATGGGGCAGGGACTCAATCAGCCCCAGCATTTT
TRBV20-1	TRBJ2-7	many	.	CSAQKVIYEQYF	TGCAGTGCACAGAAAGTGATCTACGAGCAGTACTTC
TRBV5-5	TRBJ2-1	.	TRBD1	CASRTGPRAETQFF	TGTGCCAGCAGGACAGGGCCAAGAGCGGAGACCCAGTTCTTC
TRBV4-2	TRBJ2-3	many	.	CASSWGVGTDTQYF	TGTGCCAGCAGCTGGGGGGTCGGCACAGATACGCAGTATTTT
TRBV7-9	TRBJ2-6	.	.	CASSPVRGSGANVLTF	TGTGCCAGCAGCCCGGTTAGGGGTTCTGGGGCCAACGTCCTGACTTTC
TRBV11-2	TRBJ2-1	many	.	CASSLDRKGDEQFF	TGTGCCAGCAGCTTAGATCGTAAGGGGGATGAGCAGTTCTTC
TRBV11-2	TRBJ2-2	many	.	CASSFSGSPGELFF	TGTGCCAGCAGCTTTTCAGGGTCCCCCGGGGAGCTGTTTTTT
TRBV6-6	TRBJ2-7	many	.	CASSPQGDYEQYF	TGTGCCAGCAGCCCACAGGGAGACTACGAGCAGTACTTC
TRBV10-3	TRBJ2-1	many	TRBD2	CAISEHKTSGGAYNEQFF	TGTGCCATCAGTGAGCACAAGACTAGCGGGGGGGCCTACAATGAGCAGTTCTTC
TRBV5-1	TRBJ1-1	few	TRBD1	CASSWGTGAAMEAFF	TGCGCCAGCAGCTGGGGGACAGGGGCGGCTATGGAAGCTTTCTTT
TRBV29-1	TRBJ1-4	once	TRBD1	CSFKRDREEKLFF	TGCAGCTTCAAAAGGGACAGGGAAGAAAAACTGTTTTTT
TRBV4-2	TRBJ2-3	.	.	CASSYPIRGDTQYF	TGTGCCAGCAGTTACCCTATCAGGGGTGATACGCAGTATTTT
TRBV5-1	TRBJ2-7	many	TRBD1	CASTSGTGAYEQYF	TGCGCCAGCACCTCCGGGACAGGGGCCTACGAGCAGTACTTC
TRBV29-1	TRBJ1-2	few	.	CSVVVQGPYTF	TGCAGCGTTGTTGTTCAGGGGCCCTACACCTTC
TRBV18	TRBJ1-5	many	.	CASSPEEGGNQPQHF	TGTGCCAGCTCACCAGAAGAGGGGGGCAATCAGCCCCAGCATTTT
TRBV7-2	TRBJ1-2	few	.	CASSLGGRPPFTF	TGTGCCAGCAGCTTAGGGGGCAGACCTCCTTTCACCTTC
TRBV20-1	TRBJ2-5	.	TRBD1	CSARITGGKKTQYF	TGCAGTGCTAGAATAACAGGGGGCAAGAAGACCCAGTACTTC
TRBV20-1	TRBJ1-5	few	TRBD1	CSASRDRQNQPRHF	TGCAGTGCCAGCCGGGACAGGCAGAATCAGCCCCGGCATTTT
TRBV3-1	TRBJ1-5	many	.	CASSQDTWGLNQPQHF	TGTGCCAGCAGCCAAGATACCTGGGGACTCAATCAGCCCCAGCATTTT
TRBV6-6	TRBJ2-1	many	.	CASSFSEYNEQFF	TGTGCCAGCAGTTTTTCGGAGTACAATGAGCAGTTCTTC
TRBV27	TRBJ2-2	few	TRBD2	CASSFLLAGVRNTGELFF	TGTGCCAGCAGTTTTTTACTAGCGGGGGTCAGGAACACCGGGGAGCTGTTTTTT
TRBV7-2	TRBJ2-1	many	.	CASSLAGQNEQFF	TGTGCCAGCAGCTTAGCGGGGCAGAATGAGCAGTTCTTC
TRBV6-1	TRBJ1-5	few	.	CASMAGRQPQHF	TGTGCCAGCATGGCAGGGCGGCAGCCCCAGCATTTT
TRBV5-1	TRBJ2-3	many	.	CASSLVLRGASTDTQYF	TGCGCCAGCAGCTTGGTTCTTAGGGGCGCTAGCACAGATACGCAGTATTTT
TRBV5-1	TRBJ2-1	many	TRBD1	CASSPAGTGEQFF	TGCGCCAGCAGCCCCGCCGGGACAGGGGAGCAGTTCTTC
TRBV7-8	TRBJ2-2	.	TRBD1	CANSTGGTGELFF	TGTGCCAACTCGACAGGGGGCACCGGGGAGCTGTTTTTT
TRBV6-5	TRBJ1-2	many	.	CASRREAGGDGYTF	TGTGCCAGCAGGAGGGAGGCAGGCGGGGATGGCTACACCTTC
TRBV29-1	TRBJ2-7	.	.	CSVVTSYEQYF	TGCAGCGTTGTTACTAGCTACGAGCAGTACTTC
TRBV7-2	TRBJ2-1	.	TRBD2	CASSSPSGRVYNEQFF	TGTGCCAGCAGCTCACCAAGCGGGAGGGTGTACAATGAGCAGTTCTTC
TRBV30	TRBJ1-2	.	TRBD1	CAWSSPPGTGGWNYGYTF	TGTGCCTGGAGTTCACCTCCCGGGACAGGGGGCTGGAACTATGGCTACACCTTC
TRBV18	TRBJ1-1	many	.	CASSPSQGEAFF	TGTGCCAGCTCACCTAGTCAGGGGGAAGCTTTCTTT
TRBV4-1	TRBJ1-2	.	TRBD1	CASSQDRQGLYGYTF	TGCGCCAGCAGCCAAGATCGACAGGGCCTCTATGGCTACACCTTC
TRBV28	TRBJ2-5	.	TRBD2	CASSWEPTSGGPGPQETQYF	TGTGCCAGCAGTTGGGAACCGACTAGCGGGGGGCCCGGGCCACAAGAGACCCAGTACTTC